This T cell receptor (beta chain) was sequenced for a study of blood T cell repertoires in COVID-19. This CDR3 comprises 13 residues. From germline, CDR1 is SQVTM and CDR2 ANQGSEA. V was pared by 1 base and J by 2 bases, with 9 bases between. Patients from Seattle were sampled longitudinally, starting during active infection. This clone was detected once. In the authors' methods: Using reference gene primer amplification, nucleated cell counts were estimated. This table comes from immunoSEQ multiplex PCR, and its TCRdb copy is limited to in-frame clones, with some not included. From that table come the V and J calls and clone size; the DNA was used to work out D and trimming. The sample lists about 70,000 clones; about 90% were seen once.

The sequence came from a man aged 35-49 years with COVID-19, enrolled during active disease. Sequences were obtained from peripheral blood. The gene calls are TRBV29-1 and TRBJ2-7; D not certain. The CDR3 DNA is TGCAGCGTTGAAGTCTCGGGTGCCTACGAGCAGTACTTC. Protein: CSVEVSGAYEQYF.